The 10 T cell receptor beta chains presented below share a single source sample, sequenced in a study of T cells in localized non-small cell lung cancer (dated by TCRdb to about 2020). Library creation used the immunoSEQ multiplex PCR assay. The source is immuneACCESS, and TCRdb retained only in-frame sequences with V and J called. Part of the clones is not carried over; for the studies checked, unresolved V genes explain less than half of this, and the remainder is unexplained. The sample has over 20,000 clones on record, 92% of them singletons. Of the sample, around 2.5% is held by the ten largest clones. Here the sequenced sample was peripheral blood, taken before any cancer treatment. The receptors were gathered from a woman aged 40-75 years with stage I lung adenocarcinoma.

This clone was seen once. The V and J genes are TRBV7-9 and TRBJ2-2, with TRBD2 identical over 8 bases. This CDR3 is built from 17 residues. Trimming took 5 bases from V and 7 from J; bases not matched to a gene: 15. The germline CDR1 and CDR2 sequences are SEHNR and FQNEAQ (reference sequence). CDR3 loop: CASSPRAGEGRGGELFF. Here the CDR3 DNA reads TGTGCCAGCAGCCCAAGAGCGGGAGAAGGAAGAGGCGGGGAGCTGTTTTTT.

This rearrangement joins TRBV28 to TRBJ2-5, with D possibly TRBD2 on 6 matching bases. Per the germline V gene, CDR1 is MDHEN and CDR2 is SYDVKM. V shed 2 bases and J shed 3 bases, with 13 bases lying between them. CDR3 length: 15 residues. Written as DNA, the CDR3 is TGTGCCAGCAGTTTACCCGGGGGACCGGAAGAGACCCAGTACTTC. It translates to CASSLPGGPEETQYF.

V and J are TRBV5-5 and TRBJ2-7; 10 positions agree with TRBD2. Germline CDR1 is SGHKS and CDR2 is YYEKEE (reference sequence). The V segment lost 2 bases and the J segment 2 bases; nucleotides outside the gene matches: 10. CDR3 length equals 17 residues. In DNA form, the CDR3 reads TGTGCCAGCAGCTTAGGCCCCTCGAGCGGGAGGGCCTACGAGCAGTACTTC. It translates to CASSLGPSSGRAYEQYF.

The V gene is TRBV19, the J gene TRBJ2-2, with 11 nucleotides matching TRBD1. CDR3 length: 16 amino acids. Looked up from germline, CDR1 is LNHDA and CDR2 is SQIVND (reference sequence). V was pared by 4 bases and J by 4 bases, with 5 bases of the junction left unmatched. CDR3 nucleotide sequence: TGTGCCAGTAGTAAAGGACAGGGGGCGGGCACCGGGGAGCTGTTTTTT. Residues: CASSKGQGAGTGELFF.

This chain connects TRBV14 to TRBJ2-1; 7 positions agree with TRBD1. Germline CDR1 SGHDN, CDR2 FVKESK. V gave up 3 bases and J gave up 1 base; unmatched junction bases: 9. This CDR3 is 17 amino acids long. The CDR3 is CASSQIRGRVSYNEQFF. CDR3 DNA: TGTGCCAGCAGCCAGATCAGGGGGAGAGTGTCCTACAATGAGCAGTTCTTC.

The chain recombines TRBV4-2 with TRBJ2-7; TRBD2 matches 10 bases. V was pared by 1 base and J by 1 base, with 10 bases of the junction left unmatched. Germline V CDR1 and CDR2: LGHNA, YNFKEQ. CDR3 size: 18 residues. The CDR3 loop is CASSQAQSTSGASYEQYF. The DNA of the CDR3 is TGTGCCAGCAGCCAAGCTCAGAGTACTAGCGGGGCTTCCTACGAGCAGTACTTC.

This clone was detected once. This chain connects TRBV18 to TRBJ2-1; possible D gene TRBD1, 6 bases. The length of the CDR3 is 17 residues. V shed 2 bases and J shed 3 bases, with 17 bases lying between them. Per the germline V gene, CDR1 is KGHSH and CDR2 is LQKENI. The CDR3 here is CASSPIKLDRLYNEQFF. DNA for the CDR3: TGTGCCAGCTCACCAATCAAATTAGACAGGCTCTACAATGAGCAGTTCTTC.

The gene calls are TRBV14 and TRBJ1-2, with no clear D. Germline V gives CDR1 SGHDN, CDR2 FVKESK. This CDR3 has 14 amino acids. V shed 3 bases and J shed 4 bases, with 12 bases lying between them. The CDR3 sequence: CASSQYDRSYGYTF. DNA for the CDR3: TGTGCCAGCAGCCAGTACGACCGGAGCTATGGCTACACCTTC.

This chain connects TRBV28 to TRBJ2-1; the match to TRBD2 covers 7 bases. The J segment lost 0 bases and the V segment lost 5 bases, leaving 4 bases of the junction unmatched. CDR3 length: 15 residues. The germline CDR1 and CDR2 sequences are MDHEN and SYDVKM. The CDR3 spells CASSPLADSYNEQFF. The DNA of the CDR3 is TGTGCCAGCAGTCCGCTAGCGGACTCCTACAATGAGCAGTTCTTC.

This chain links TRBV19 with TRBJ1-3, with D perhaps TRBD1 (6 bases). Germline CDR1 and CDR2: LNHDA and SQIVND (reference sequence). The CDR3 sequence is 14 residues long. The V and J ends lost 5 bases and 3 bases respectively, with 11 bases between them. The CDR3 sequence: CASSVQGDGNTIYF. The CDR3 DNA reads as TGTGCCAGTAGTGTACAGGGTGATGGAAACACCATATATTTT.